This paragraph covers one T cell receptor (beta chain) sequence. The antigen is unknown. The data stem from a study of cytomegalovirus exposure and HLA in healthy donors. Findings of the study overall: Listed as cytomegalovirus-associated were 150 to 200 TCR beta chains. Roughly uniform depth of sequencing across donors was assumed in presence/absence analyses.

Germline CDR1 is MNHNY and CDR2 is SVGAGI (reference sequence). This CDR3 has 15 residues. V dropped 0 bases and J dropped 0 bases, with 6 bases sitting between them. PCR was performed using 60 Vbeta and 13 Jbeta primers. Assay: immunoSEQ multiplex PCR; the TCRdb copy retains only in-frame clones and omits some. The sample holds roughly 120,000 clones, roughly 62% seen once. The chain recombines TRBV6-6 with TRBJ1-3; no clear D gene. Source material: PBMCs. This receptor was taken from a young man in good health and CMV-seropositive. The CDR3 spells CASSYSGSSGNTIYF. The CDR3, as DNA: TGTGCCAGCAGTTACTCGGGGAGCTCTGGAAACACCATATATTTT.